These 7 T cell receptor beta chains were sequenced from one sample in a study of T-cell memory formation after mild COVID-19. MiXCR, applied by TCRdb to the 5' RACE reads, yields one record per CDR3 protein. The sample shows under 650,000 distinct CDR3 sequences, roughly 18% of them seen only once. Material for sequencing was PBMCs or a T cell subset sorted from them (not recorded which). The receptors here all came from an adult woman who had mild COVID-19 (a few samples of this study predate the infection). Cell type and time point are not known.

V is TRBV4-2 and J is TRBJ2-1, with TRBD1 matching over 11 bases. J was trimmed by 7 bases and V by 4 bases; bases with no gene match: 3. The germline V gene has CDR1 LGHNA and CDR2 YNFKEQ. The CDR3 loop spans 14 amino acids. CDR3 in DNA: TGTGCCAGCAGCCCAGGGGACAGGGGGAATGAGCAGTTCTTC. Amino acid sequence: CASSPGDRGNEQFF.

The table lists this clonotype with a few counts. The CDR3 nucleotides read TGTGCCAGCAGTGAGGTCCGGGGGCATAATTCACCCCTCCACTTT. Translated, it gives CASSEVRGHNSPLHF. This sequence joins TRBV6-1 and TRBJ1-6; D is perhaps TRBD1 (6 bases). This CDR3 region has 15 residues. Germline CDR1 and CDR2: MNHNS and SASEGT. Trimming took 3 bases from V and 5 from J, leaving 11 bases between them.

J is TRBJ1-1 and V is TRBV6-5; a weak D match, TRBD1 (5 bases). The CDR3 loop spans 13 amino acids. Germline V gene sequence: CDR1 MNHEY, CDR2 SVGAGI. Trimming took off 6 bases at V and 1 base at J, with 9 bases between the two ends. The CDR3 loop reads CASRFGTNTEAFF. The DNA of the CDR3 is TGTGCCAGCAGATTTGGGACGAACACTGAAGCTTTCTTT.

This rearrangement joins TRBV5-1 to TRBJ2-7; D possibly corresponds to TRBD2 (6 bases). This CDR3 has 15 residues. Germline V gene lookup returns CDR1 SGHRS and CDR2 YFSETQ. V was shortened by 4 bases and J by 3 bases, with 17 bases between the two germline ends. CDR3 amino acids: CASSPEAGQVYEQYF. The CDR3 DNA reads as TGCGCCAGCAGCCCGGAGGCGGGGCAAGTCTACGAGCAGTACTTC.

This chain joins TRBV5-1 and TRBJ2-2, with 7 bases aligning to TRBD1. The CDR3 totals 16 residues. Germline-derived CDR1 and CDR2 are SGHRS and YFSETQ. Unmatched junction bases numbered 8, after V lost 4 bases and J lost 2 bases. The CDR3 region has the DNA TGCGCCAGCAGCGCACAGGGGACATTTAACACCGGGGAGCTGTTTTTT. It specifies CASSAQGTFNTGELFF.

The CDR3 nucleotides are TGTGCCAGCAGCTCCCTAGAGTTCGGTAGAGGGACCGGGGAGCTGTTTTTT. The encoded protein is CASSSLEFGRGTGELFF. The chain links TRBV7-9 to TRBJ2-2, with D perhaps matching TRBD2 (5 bases). In germline, CDR1 is SEHNR, CDR2 FQNEAQ (reference sequence). The CDR3 covers 17 residues. Trimming removed 4 bases from V and 5 bases from J, with 20 bases in between.

This clonotype was observed a few times. This chain links TRBV5-1 with TRBJ1-1; D call uncertain. Deletions cut 5 bases from V and 1 base from J, with 9 bases between. The germline V gene encodes CDR1 SGHRS and CDR2 YFSETQ. The CDR3 has 13 residues. The chain's CDR3 is CASSELRNTEAFF. CDR3 DNA: TGCGCCAGCAGTGAACTCAGGAACACTGAAGCTTTCTTT.